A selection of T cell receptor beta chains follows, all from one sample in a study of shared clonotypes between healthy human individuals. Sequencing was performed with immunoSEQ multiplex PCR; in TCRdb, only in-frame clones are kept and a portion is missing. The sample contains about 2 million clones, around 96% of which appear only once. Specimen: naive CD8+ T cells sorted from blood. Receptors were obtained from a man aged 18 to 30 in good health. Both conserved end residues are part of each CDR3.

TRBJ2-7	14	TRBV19	CASSIDLEAYEQYF
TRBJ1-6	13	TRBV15	CATSSPLGLALHF
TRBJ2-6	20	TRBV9	CASSVAPTSGTGTGANVLTF
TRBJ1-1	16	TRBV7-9	CASSSDSKQGNTEAFF
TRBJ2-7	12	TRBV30	CAWKEGYYEQYF
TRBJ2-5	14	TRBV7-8	CASSLELAEETQYF
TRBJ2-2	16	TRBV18	CASSAQAIANTGELFF
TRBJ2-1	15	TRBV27	CASSSGTSGFDEQFF
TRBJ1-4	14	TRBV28	CASSPTGADEKLFF
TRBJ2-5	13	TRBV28	CASRLGQEETQYF
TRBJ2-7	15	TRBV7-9	CASSTDISASYEQYF
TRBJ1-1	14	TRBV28	CASSPTGSRTEAFF
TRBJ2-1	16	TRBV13	CASSLGRGGSYNEQFF
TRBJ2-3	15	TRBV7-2	CASSFRTSGTYTQYF
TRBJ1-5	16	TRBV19	CASDNRGEEGNQPQHF
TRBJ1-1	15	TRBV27	CASSLSGTGSTEAFF
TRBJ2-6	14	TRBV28	CASSSPGGANVLTF
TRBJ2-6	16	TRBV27	CASSFSGSSGANVLTF
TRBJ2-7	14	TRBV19	CASSPRTGSYEQYF
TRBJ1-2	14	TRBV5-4	CASSSDVVNYGYTF
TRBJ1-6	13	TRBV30	CAIDRTDNSPLHF
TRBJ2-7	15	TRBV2	CASSERGTGVYEQYF
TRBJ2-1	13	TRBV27	CASSLASPREQFF
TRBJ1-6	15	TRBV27	CASSIMGGEGSPLHF
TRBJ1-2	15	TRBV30	CAWSVGEAINYGYTF
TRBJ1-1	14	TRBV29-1	CSVEVGGMNTEAFF
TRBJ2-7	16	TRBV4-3	CASSQTGTGGSYEQYF
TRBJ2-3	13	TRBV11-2	CASSLDSTDTQYF
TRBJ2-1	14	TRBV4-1	CASSHRTGGDEQFF
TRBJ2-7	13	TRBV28	CASSLESSYEQYF
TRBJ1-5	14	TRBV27	CASKTGGSNQPQHF
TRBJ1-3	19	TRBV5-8	CASSLDLGTPRYSGNTIYF